This record looks at one T cell receptor (beta chain) sequence and its context. The target antigen is unknown. ViraFEST expansion of antigen-specific CD4+ T cells with viral peptide pools preceded sequencing. Once cultured for approximately 10 days, the cells underwent separation to obtain CD4+ T cells. From March to December 2020, the person had a SARS-CoV-2 infection that was confirmed by PCR. An HIV-1 Nef peptide pool was employed for negative control culture. This sample was included in a study of vaccination effects on CD4 cells after COVID-19. Only in-frame clones appear in the TCRdb table, and some are missing; sequencing was by immunoSEQ multiplex PCR. The table lists about 70,000 clones, 65% to 75% of them singletons. The CDR3 is 14 residues long. CDR1 and CDR2 (germline): SGHAT, FQNNGV. Germline trimming cut 5 bases from V and 6 bases from J; bases unmatched to any gene: 4.

This chain uses TRBV11-2 with TRBJ2-4, with 10 positions matching TRBD1. The material sequenced was CD4+ T cells from PBMCs cultured with HIV peptides, taken before COVID-19 vaccination. Subset here: HIV-1 Nef peptide pool negative control/reference culture. The TCR was taken from a human donor who had a prior SARS-CoV-2 infection. The CDR3 sequence: CASSARDRGNIQYF. CDR3 bases: TGTGCCAGCAGCGCCCGGGACAGGGGAAACATTCAGTACTTC. Drawing the rest from reference TRBV11-2 and TRBJ2-4, the complete variable domain is EAGVAQSPRYKIIEKRQSVAFWCNPISGHATLYWYQQILGQGPKLLIQFQNNGVVDDSQLPKDRFSAERLKGVDSTLKIQPAKLEDSAVYLCASSARDRGNIQYFGAGTRLSVL.